The TCR beta chain under discussion was sequenced for a study of technical replicates of blood from a handful of donors. Using immunoSEQ multiplex PCR, the repertoire was profiled, and TCRdb retains in-frame clones only, with some absent. This repertoire shows around 68,000 clones, roughly 89% found once; its top ten account for 0.37%. The CDR3 contains 11 residues. The V gene's germline CDR1 is SNHLY and CDR2 FYNNEI. Trimming pared 6 bases from V and 3 bases from J, leaving 6 bases between. The specimen sequenced was T cells isolated from PBMCs. The V gene is TRBV2, the J gene TRBJ2-7; D remains ambiguous. This TCR was sampled from a human donor in good health. Some clones in this sample may be carry-over from other donors' samples. CDR3 nucleotides: TGTGCCAGCAGGGAGAACTACGAGCAGTACTTC. This sequence encodes CASRENYEQYF.